This TCR beta chain was obtained from a study of coeliac disease. Study background: High-resolution HLA typing was lacking; TRBV7-2 bias was queried instead.

General observations from the study: Published gliadin-specific TRB sequences appeared in about 50% of the 18 coeliac samples, 1 of 6 controls.

Generated by immunoSEQ multiplex PCR, the TCRdb table keeps only in-frame clones and is missing some. This repertoire shows 6,800 or so clones, 70% to 80% found once; its top ten account for 5.5% to 7.5%. Germline V gene data show CDR1 as SGDLS and CDR2 as YYNGEE. This CDR3 comprises 16 residues. With 1 base clipped from V and 2 bases from J, the junction kept 6 bases outside the gene matches. About this clone itself: What it binds is not known.

The sequenced sample was lamina propria lymphocytes from the gut. The sequence was obtained from a man aged 30 to 45 with celiac disease. The chain combines TRBV9 with TRBJ2-5, with TRBD2 matching over 9 bases. The CDR3 bases are TGTGCCAGCAGCGTATTTTCACTAGCGGGTCAAGAGACCCAGTACTTC. This translates into CASSVFSLAGQETQYF.